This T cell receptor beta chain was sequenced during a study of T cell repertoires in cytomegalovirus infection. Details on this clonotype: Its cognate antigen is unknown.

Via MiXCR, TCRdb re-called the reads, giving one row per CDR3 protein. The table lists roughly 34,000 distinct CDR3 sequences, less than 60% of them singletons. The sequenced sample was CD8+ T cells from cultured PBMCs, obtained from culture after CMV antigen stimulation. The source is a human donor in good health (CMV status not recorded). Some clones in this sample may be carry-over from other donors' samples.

CDR3 DNA: TGCAGTGCTACCGGGACAGGGGCGCCTCGTGAAGCTTTCTTT. This codes for CSATGTGAPREAFF. This chain uses TRBV20-1 with TRBJ1-1; TRBD1 matches 10 bases. CDR3 length: 14 amino acids. The germline V gene encodes CDR1 DFQATT and CDR2 SNEGSKA (reference sequence). J lost 7 bases, V lost 4 bases, and 9 bases had no gene match.